This T cell receptor beta chain was captured by sequencing in a study of blood T cell repertoires in COVID-19. Measured with immunoSEQ multiplex PCR; TCRdb has only the in-frame clones, and not every one. The sample lists some 150,000 clones, around 84% occurring once. Looked up from germline, CDR1 is SGHTA and CDR2 is FQGNSA. The CDR3 totals 18 residues. V lost 5 bases and J lost 5; bases outside the gene matches: 11. This receptor was taken from a woman aged 50 to 65 with acute or convalescent COVID-19. Sequencing input: peripheral blood. This chain links TRBV7-2 with TRBJ2-1, with 14 bases lining up with TRBD2. In nucleotides, the CDR3 is TGTGCCAGCAGCAGGACTAGCGGGAGGTCGTATGGGAACAATGAGCAGTTCTTC. This translates into CASSRTSGRSYGNNEQFF.